These 18 T cell receptor beta chains came from one sample sequenced in a study of shared clonotypes between healthy human individuals. The method was immunoSEQ multiplex PCR; TCRdb's version includes in-frame clones alone and lacks a portion of them. The table records roughly 95,000 clones, more than 45% of them present only once. Sequenced material: PBMCs. The receptors originated from a woman aged 40 to 55 in good health. Some clones in this sample may be carry-over from other donors' samples.

This clone was seen only once. This chain connects TRBV7-9 to TRBJ2-5, with a weak D call TRBD2 (5 bases). Matching the DNA end better, TRBJ2-7 makes the J call doubtful. Germline CDR1 reads SEHNR; CDR2 reads FQNEAQ (reference sequence). The CDR3 is made up of 14 amino acids. CDR3 in amino acids: CASSGSTGWAEQYF. The CDR3 DNA is TGTGCCAGCAGCGGAAGCACGGGATGGGCCGAGCAGTACTTC.

V and J are TRBV9 and TRBJ2-7, with a tentative D call TRBD2 (7 bases). The CDR3 extends over 16 amino acids. The ends were cut back, 5 bases at V and 7 bases at J, with 25 bases in the middle. Germline loops: CDR1 SGDLS, CDR2 YYNGEE. CDR3 loop: CASRDPLAGASREQYF. The DNA for the CDR3 is TGTGCCAGCAGAGACCCTCTGGCGGGGGCCTCTAGGGAGCAGTACTTC.

About this clone itself: A much larger clone lies one base from this, so it may be a read error. Different DNA sequences within this sample yield the same CDR3. V usage is TRBV6-4 and J usage is TRBJ2-5; D might be TRBD1 (6 bases). Germline-derived CDR1 and CDR2 are MRHNA and SNTAGT. This CDR3 spans 13 amino acids. This CDR3 is CASSEDSQETQYF. The CDR3 DNA is TGTGCCAGCAGTGAGGACAGCCAAGAGACCCAATACTTC.

The genes are TRBV7-3 and TRBJ2-2; D remains unclear. The CDR3 runs to 14 residues. Trimming took 2 bases from V and 3 from J, leaving 7 bases between them. The V gene's germline CDR1 is SGHTA and CDR2 FQGTGA. CDR3 amino acids: CASSLPRHTGELFF. In DNA form, the CDR3 reads TGTGCCAGCAGCTTACCTAGGCACACCGGGGAGCTGTTTTTT.

This clone was detected a few times. The J gene is TRBJ2-1, the V gene TRBV18; D is undetermined. Per the germline V gene, CDR1 is KGHSH and CDR2 is LQKENI. Between the trimmed V and J ends, which lost 7 bases and 13 bases, there was a span of 23 bases. The CDR3 spans 14 residues. This CDR3 reads CASFSVPMRYIQFF. In nucleotides, the CDR3 is TGTGCCAGCTTCTCGGTCCCCATGCGCTATATTCAGTTCTTC.

The rearrangement uses TRBV5-4 and TRBJ2-7; D is unresolved. Germline CDR1 and CDR2: SGHNT and YYREEE (reference sequence). The CDR3 is made up of 13 amino acids. V shed 0 bases and J shed 2 bases, with 6 bases lying between them. DNA of the CDR3: TGTGCCAGCAGCTTGGGACTTACCTACGAGCAGTACTTC. Protein sequence: CASSLGLTYEQYF.

In this sample, this clone turned up many times. The chain couples TRBV28 to TRBJ1-1, with 8 bases identical to TRBD1. Germline values: CDR1 MDHEN, CDR2 SYDVKM. The CDR3 loop spans 14 amino acids. V shed 7 bases, J shed 7 bases, and the junction held 11 bases outside the gene matches. Here the CDR3 DNA reads TGTGCCAGCACCTCTAGGACAGGGCATAATGAAGCTTTCTTT. The encoded protein is CASTSRTGHNEAFF.

This clone was counted ten times or more. V usage is TRBV7-9 and J usage is TRBJ1-2; D uncertain. CDR3 length equals 12 residues. Looked up from germline, CDR1 is SEHNR and CDR2 is FQNEAQ (reference sequence). The germline V and J ends were trimmed by 1 base and 8 bases, with 8 bases remaining between them. CDR3 in amino acids: CASSLDREGYTF. The CDR3 DNA sequence: TGTGCCAGCAGCTTAGATCGCGAGGGCTACACCTTC.

V is TRBV5-1 and J is TRBJ1-3; tentatively, D is TRBD1 (5 bases). Germline CDR1 reads SGHRS; CDR2 reads YFSETQ. Trimming took 2 bases from V and 4 from J, leaving 13 bases between them. The CDR3 contains 15 residues. The CDR3 loop is CASSLGGGSGNTIYF. For the CDR3, the DNA is TGCGCCAGCAGCTTAGGCGGGGGTTCAGGAAACACCATATATTTT.

The sample holds a few counts of this clone. V is TRBV4-1 and J is TRBJ2-1; D may be TRBD1 or TRBD2 (5 bases each). V was shortened by 1 base and J by 9 bases, with 13 bases between the two germline ends. The CDR3 is made up of 14 amino acids. The germline gives CDR1 MGHRA, CDR2 YSYEKL. CDR3 sequence: CASSQGGSGGEQFF. The DNA for the CDR3 is TGCGCCAGCAGCCAAGGGGGGAGTGGGGGTGAGCAGTTCTTC.

On this clone: A much larger clone differs from this one at a single base, so this may be a read error. The sample contains more than one DNA sequence encoding this CDR3. This chain joins TRBV28 and TRBJ2-1; tentatively, D is TRBD1 or TRBD2 (5 bases each). CDR1 and CDR2 (germline): MDHEN, SYDVKM. This CDR3 is 14 amino acids long. V shed 9 bases and J shed 4 bases, with 16 bases lying between them. CDR3 sequence reads: CASRPGQEYNEQFF. The CDR3 DNA reads as TGTGCCAGTCGACCGGGGCAAGAGTACAATGAGCAGTTCTTC. The full variable domain, in which reference TRBV28 and TRBJ2-1 provide the parts outside the CDR3, is DVKVTQSSRYLVKRTGEKVFLECVQDMDHENMFWYRQDPGLGLRLIYFSYDVKMKEKGDIPEGYSVSREKKERFSLILESASTNQTSMYLCASRPGQEYNEQFFGPGTRLTVL.

This clone was seen a few times. Other DNA sequences from this sample encode an identical CDR3 as well. The chain links TRBV30 to TRBJ2-7, with D perhaps TRBD2 (7 bases). Trimming removed 1 base at V and 2 bases at J, with 12 bases between. CDR1 is GTSNPN, CDR2 SVGIG, per germline (reference sequence). This CDR3 is built from 14 residues. In DNA form, the CDR3 reads TGTGCCTGGAGTGAGGGGGGGCTCACCTACGAGCAGTACTTC. Protein sequence: CAWSEGGLTYEQYF.

This clone has a single count. Given a far larger clone just one base away, this is likely a sequencing read error. The chain is built from TRBV29-1 and TRBJ2-7, with TRBD1 matching over 11 bases. The CDR3 has 14 residues. The V gene end was trimmed by 1 base and the J gene end by 5 bases; junction bases not matched to a gene: 4. Germline CDR1 is SQVTM and CDR2 is ANQGSEA. The CDR3 here is CSVEGDRGIHEQYF. The CDR3 DNA sequence: TGCAGCGTTGAAGGGGACAGGGGGATCCACGAGCAGTACTTC.

This clone was detected once. A read error may account for a junction end that differs from germline. This same CDR3 is encoded by further DNA sequences in the sample. This sequence joins TRBV7-9 and TRBJ2-1, with 9 bases matching TRBD1. Germline V CDR1 and CDR2: SEHNR, FQNEAQ (reference sequence). The CDR3 runs to 15 residues. DNA for the CDR3: TGCGCCAGCAGCCAAGGGGACAGGGTCTACAATGAGCAGTTCTTC. This gives the protein CASSQGDRVYNEQFF.

The V gene is TRBV30, the J gene TRBJ1-2; D is undetermined. The CDR3 totals 13 residues. Germline CDR1 and CDR2: GTSNPN and SVGIG (reference sequence). V shed 4 bases and J shed 8 bases, with 17 bases lying between them. The DNA for the CDR3 is TGTGCCTGGAAGGCCCCCTTTCTGGGGGGCTACACCTTC. Protein sequence: CAWKAPFLGGYTF.

This clone was seen many times. V gene TRBV9 combines with J gene TRBJ1-3, with a possible D match to TRBD1 (5 bases). Germline V gene data show CDR1 as SGDLS and CDR2 as YYNGEE. V lost 0 bases and J 0 bases, leaving 16 bases between the germline ends. CDR3 length: 18 amino acids. The CDR3, as DNA: TGTGCCAGCAGCGTAGAATTTGCGGGACGTGGCTCTGGAAACACCATATATTTT. Translated: CASSVEFAGRGSGNTIYF.

This clone was found many times. This chain joins TRBV7-9 and TRBJ2-2, with D tentatively TRBD1 or TRBD2 (5 bases each). Trimming pared 6 bases from V and 4 bases from J, leaving 12 bases between. CDR1 is SEHNR and CDR2 is FQNEAQ in the germline V gene (reference sequence). The CDR3 has 14 residues. DNA for the CDR3: TGTGCCAGCAGTTCCGGGACCCTCACCGGGGAGCTGTTTTTT. It yields the protein CASSSGTLTGELFF.

This clone has ten or more counts. The chain has TRBV5-1 and TRBJ2-1, with 9 positions matching TRBD2. This CDR3 contains 15 residues. The junction had 5 bases not matched to a gene; V was cut back by 3 bases and J by 4 bases. Germline V gives CDR1 SGHRS, CDR2 YFSETQ. CDR3 sequence: CASSYSGGDYNEQFF. The CDR3 DNA follows: TGCGCCAGCAGCTATAGCGGGGGCGATTACAATGAGCAGTTCTTC.